This is a list of T cell receptor beta chains from one sample in a study of blood T cell repertoires in COVID-19. The repertoire was sequenced with immunoSEQ multiplex PCR; TCRdb's copy has only in-frame clones and lacks some. Of some 250,000 clones in the sample, more than 75% were seen once. The sequencing input was peripheral blood. Every receptor here comes from a woman in her thirties or forties who had recovered from COVID-19. CDR3s include the opening cysteine and the closing phenylalanine or tryptophan. The D gene is left open where the match is weak. Size is omitted from some rows. Given values are once, few, many or a class for expanded clones.

d_gene: -; abundance: -; v_gene: TRBV30; j_gene: TRBJ1-1; CDR3aa: CAWSVAHNTEAFF; CDR3nt: TGTGCCTGGAGTGTAGCGCACAACACTGAAGCTTTCTTT
d_gene: TRBD1; abundance: -; v_gene: TRBV29-1; j_gene: TRBJ1-1; CDR3aa: CSVETGLRHTEAFF; CDR3nt: TGCAGCGTTGAGACAGGGCTTAGGCACACTGAAGCTTTCTTT
d_gene: -; abundance: -; v_gene: TRBV20-1; j_gene: TRBJ2-2; CDR3aa: CSASGGTSSTGELFF; CDR3nt: TGCAGTGCTAGTGGGGGGACTTCCTCCACCGGGGAGCTGTTTTTT
d_gene: -; abundance: once; v_gene: TRBV14; j_gene: TRBJ1-1; CDR3aa: CASSQGRRREAFF; CDR3nt: TGTGCCAGCAGCCAAGGGAGACGACGTGAAGCTTTCTTT
d_gene: TRBD1; abundance: -; v_gene: TRBV27; j_gene: TRBJ1-5; CDR3aa: CASSLSAGGNQPQHF; CDR3nt: TGTGCCAGCAGTTTATCGGCAGGGGGTAATCAGCCCCAGCATTTT
d_gene: -; abundance: once; v_gene: TRBV28; j_gene: TRBJ2-7; CDR3aa: CASSPIIYEQYF; CDR3nt: TGTGCCAGCAGTCCCATCATCTACGAGCAGTACTTC
d_gene: -; abundance: -; v_gene: TRBV6-1; j_gene: TRBJ1-1; CDR3aa: CASSEAVSQNTEAFF; CDR3nt: TGTGCCAGCAGTGAAGCTGTCAGTCAGAACACTGAAGCTTTCTTT
d_gene: -; abundance: -; v_gene: TRBV19; j_gene: TRBJ2-5; CDR3aa: CAVRGSSETQYF; CDR3nt: TGTGCCGTCAGGGGCTCCTCGGAGACCCAGTACTTC
d_gene: TRBD1; abundance: -; v_gene: TRBV29-1; j_gene: TRBJ1-2; CDR3aa: CSAGTGGAYGYTF; CDR3nt: TGCAGCGCAGGGACAGGGGGCGCATATGGCTACACCTTC
d_gene: -; abundance: -; v_gene: TRBV5-5; j_gene: TRBJ1-2; CDR3aa: CASSLDTNYGYTF; CDR3nt: TGTGCCAGCAGCTTGGACACTAACTATGGCTACACCTTC
d_gene: -; abundance: -; v_gene: TRBV9; j_gene: TRBJ1-1; CDR3aa: CASSVGEGGTEAFF; CDR3nt: TGTGCCAGCAGCGTAGGGGAAGGGGGCACTGAAGCTTTCTTT
d_gene: -; abundance: -; v_gene: TRBV7-2; j_gene: TRBJ1-1; CDR3aa: CASSLERVAEAFF; CDR3nt: TGTGCCAGCAGCTTAGAGAGGGTCGCTGAAGCTTTCTTT
d_gene: TRBD2; abundance: -; v_gene: TRBV10-3; j_gene: TRBJ2-3; CDR3aa: CAISQRTSGSMMDTQYF; CDR3nt: TGTGCCATCAGTCAAAGGACTAGCGGGAGTATGATGGATACGCAGTATTTT
d_gene: -; abundance: -; v_gene: TRBV4-3; j_gene: TRBJ1-1; CDR3aa: CASSQAGNTEAFF; CDR3nt: TGCGCCAGCAGCCAGGCGGGAAACACTGAAGCTTTCTTT
d_gene: -; abundance: -; v_gene: TRBV11-1; j_gene: TRBJ1-1; CDR3aa: CASSLEGRSTEAFF; CDR3nt: TGTGCCAGCAGCTTAGAGGGGCGGAGCACTGAAGCTTTCTTT
d_gene: -; abundance: -; v_gene: TRBV9; j_gene: TRBJ1-1; CDR3aa: CASSQVGGTEAFF; CDR3nt: TGTGCCAGCAGCCAGGTTGGGGGGACTGAAGCTTTCTTT
d_gene: -; abundance: -; v_gene: TRBV6-2/TRBV6-3; j_gene: TRBJ2-7; CDR3aa: CASSYILGVAETYYEQYF; CDR3nt: TGTGCCAGCAGTTACATCCTGGGGGTAGCGGAGACCTACTACGAGCAGTACTTC
d_gene: TRBD2; abundance: -; v_gene: TRBV10-3; j_gene: TRBJ2-2; CDR3aa: CAISAAPLLAGGSVVTGELFF; CDR3nt: TGTGCCATCAGTGCCGCCCCCCTACTAGCGGGAGGAAGTGTGGTCACCGGGGAGCTGTTTTTT
d_gene: -; abundance: -; v_gene: TRBV7-9; j_gene: TRBJ1-5; CDR3aa: CASSSRQDNQPQHF; CDR3nt: TGTGCCAGCAGCTCCCGACAGGACAATCAGCCCCAGCATTTT